This T cell receptor (beta chain) was sequenced during a study of untreated major depressive disorder. Overall study results and limits: Compared with controls, depressed patients showed more TRBV05-01 (Vbeta 5.1) usage in CD4+ T cells. TRBV25-01 and TRBV02-01 usage differences were not statistically significant.

TCRdb keeps only in-frame clones here, not all; method: immunoSEQ multiplex PCR. This sample yields 20,000 to 25,000 clones, of which just under 95% are seen a single time; 0.25% to 0.35% belongs to the top ten. Germline V lookup: CDR1 SGHDT, CDR2 YYEEEE. Losses at the gene ends were 1 base for V and 6 bases for J; bases not matched to a gene: 9. The CDR3 length is 15 residues. To note about this clone: What it binds is unknown.

The sequenced sample was CD4+ T cells from PBMCs. This receptor was taken from a young man in good health. The chain couples TRBV5-6 to TRBJ1-1; TRBD1 matches 7 bases. The CDR3 sequence is CASSLTDRDGAEAFF. The CDR3 nucleotides read TGTGCCAGCAGCTTGACCGACAGGGACGGGGCTGAAGCTTTCTTT.